The text below deals with one T cell receptor beta chain. Amplification used 60 Vbeta primers and 13 Jbeta primers. TCRdb's table, derived via immunoSEQ multiplex PCR, lists solely in-frame clones and lacks some. The sample lists fewer than 300,000 clones; 80% to 90% were seen once. The data were obtained in a study of cytomegalovirus exposure and HLA in healthy donors. The germline gives CDR1 MNHEY, CDR2 SVGAGI. The CDR3 loop spans 14 amino acids. The ends were cut back, 5 bases at V and 0 bases at J, with 10 bases in the middle. This sequence was found in a man aged 40-49 years in good health and CMV-seropositive. Material for sequencing was PBMCs. This chain uses TRBV6-5 with TRBJ1-1; D remains ambiguous. The CDR3 coding sequence is TGTGCCAGCAGTCCAACAGACATGAACACTGAAGCTTTCTTT. Amino acid sequence: CASSPTDMNTEAFF.